What follows is one T cell receptor beta chain and its context. This sample stems from a study of cytomegalovirus exposure and HLA in healthy donors. 13 Jbeta primers and 60 Vbeta primers were used for the PCR. The table came from immunoSEQ multiplex PCR; TCRdb's copy has only in-frame clones and leaves some out. Of approximately 110,000 clones listed, 69% are singletons. J lost 2 bases, V lost 7 bases, and 8 bases had no gene match. The CDR3 runs 15 residues. Germline V lookup: CDR1 SGHRS, CDR2 YFSETQ. The clonotype was recovered from a young man in good health and CMV-seronegative. The sample was PBMCs. This chain connects TRBV5-1 to TRBJ2-3, with 9 bases that match TRBD2. CDR3 sequence: CASGEGTSHTDTQYF. DNA for the CDR3: TGCGCCAGCGGAGAGGGGACTAGCCACACAGATACGCAGTATTTT.